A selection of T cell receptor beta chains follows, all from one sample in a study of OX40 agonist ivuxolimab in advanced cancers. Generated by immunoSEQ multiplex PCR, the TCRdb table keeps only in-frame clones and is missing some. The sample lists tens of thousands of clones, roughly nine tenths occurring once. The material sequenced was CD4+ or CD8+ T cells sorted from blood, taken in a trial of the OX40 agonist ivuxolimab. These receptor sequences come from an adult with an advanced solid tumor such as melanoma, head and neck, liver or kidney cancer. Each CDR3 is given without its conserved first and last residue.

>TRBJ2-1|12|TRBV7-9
ASSLMDVSNEQF
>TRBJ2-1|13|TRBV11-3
ASSPTSGSKNEQF
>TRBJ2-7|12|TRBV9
ASSAQGSYHEQY
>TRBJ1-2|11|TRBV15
ATSPRGEGGYT
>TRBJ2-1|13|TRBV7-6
ASSLGLAGGNEQF
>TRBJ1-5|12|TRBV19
ASSIKGGNQPQH
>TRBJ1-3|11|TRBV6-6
ASSYQSGNTIY
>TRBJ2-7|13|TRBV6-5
ASSLPGTDAGEQY
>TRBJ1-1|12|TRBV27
ASSLTGGNTEAF
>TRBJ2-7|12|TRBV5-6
ASSLPLAGGEQY
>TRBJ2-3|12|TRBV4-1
ASSQEWATDTQY
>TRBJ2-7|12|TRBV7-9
ASSYRQSYLEQY
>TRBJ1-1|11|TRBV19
ASSIEGFTEAF
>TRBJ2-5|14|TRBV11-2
ASDSPLKGTEETQY